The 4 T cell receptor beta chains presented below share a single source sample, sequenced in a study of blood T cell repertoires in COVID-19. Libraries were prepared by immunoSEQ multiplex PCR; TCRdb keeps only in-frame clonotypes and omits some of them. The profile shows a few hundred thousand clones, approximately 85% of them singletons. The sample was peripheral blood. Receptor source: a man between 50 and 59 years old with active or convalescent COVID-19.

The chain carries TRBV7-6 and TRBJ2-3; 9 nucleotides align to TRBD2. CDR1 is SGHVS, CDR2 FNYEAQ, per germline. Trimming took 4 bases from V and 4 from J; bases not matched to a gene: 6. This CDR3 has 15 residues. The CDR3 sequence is CASSSRTSASDTQYF. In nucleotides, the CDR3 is TGTGCCAGCAGCTCAAGGACTAGCGCATCAGATACGCAGTATTTT.

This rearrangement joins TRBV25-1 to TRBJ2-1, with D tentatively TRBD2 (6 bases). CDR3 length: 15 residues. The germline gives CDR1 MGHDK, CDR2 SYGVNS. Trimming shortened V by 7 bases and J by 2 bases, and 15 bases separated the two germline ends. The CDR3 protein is CASNNPGLPYNEQFF. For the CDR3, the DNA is TGTGCCAGCAATAACCCGGGACTCCCCTACAATGAGCAGTTCTTC.

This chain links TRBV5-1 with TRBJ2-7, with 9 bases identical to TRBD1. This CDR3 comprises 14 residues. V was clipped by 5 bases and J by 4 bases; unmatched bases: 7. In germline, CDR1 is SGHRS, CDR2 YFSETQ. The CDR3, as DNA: TGCGCCAGCAGACGGACAGGGGACTCGTACGAGCAGTACTTC. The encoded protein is CASRRTGDSYEQYF.

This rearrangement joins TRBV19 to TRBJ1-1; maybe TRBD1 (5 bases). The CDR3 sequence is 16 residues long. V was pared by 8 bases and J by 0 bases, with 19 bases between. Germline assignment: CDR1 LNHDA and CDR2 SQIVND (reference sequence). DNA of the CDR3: TGTGCCAGTCCTCCCGGCGGGGCTGGTATGAACACTGAAGCTTTCTTT. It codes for CASPPGGAGMNTEAFF.